The source of this T cell receptor beta chain is a study of T cell responses to AZD1222 COVID-19 vaccine. General study results and limits: In all cases, repertoires were sampled only after the peak T cell response. Researchers report vaccine-associated CD4 TCRs spanning spike, with dominance at 160-218 and 743-854.

Looked up from germline, CDR1 is MNHEY and CDR2 is SMNVEV (reference sequence). V dropped 2 bases and J dropped 5 bases, with 12 bases sitting between them. The CDR3 covers 15 residues. A word on this clone: Its target is not known.

Clones were read by immunoSEQ multiplex PCR, and TCRdb kept only the in-frame ones, dropping some. Of about 150,000 clones listed, roughly 90% are singletons. The V and J genes are TRBV27 and TRBJ1-4, with D unclear. Sample: peripheral blood, taken 28 days after the second AZD1222 dose. The TCR comes from an adult who received the AZD1222 COVID-19 vaccine. CDR3 residues: CASSLVLSQNEKLFF. CDR3 DNA sequence: TGTGCCAGCAGTTTAGTGCTATCCCAGAATGAAAAACTGTTTTTT.